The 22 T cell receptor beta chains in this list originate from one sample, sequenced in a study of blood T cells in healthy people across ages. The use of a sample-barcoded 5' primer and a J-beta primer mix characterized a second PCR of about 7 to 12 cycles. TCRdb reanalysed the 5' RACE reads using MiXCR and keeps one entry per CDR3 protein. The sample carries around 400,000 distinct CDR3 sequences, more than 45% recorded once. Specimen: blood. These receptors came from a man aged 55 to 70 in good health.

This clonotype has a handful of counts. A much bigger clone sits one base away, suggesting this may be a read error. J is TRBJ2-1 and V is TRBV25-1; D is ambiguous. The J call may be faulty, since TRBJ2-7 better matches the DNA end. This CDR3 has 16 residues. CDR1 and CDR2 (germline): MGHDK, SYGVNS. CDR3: CASSELLLSSYNEQYF. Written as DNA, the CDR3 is TGTGCCAGCAGTGAATTATTGCTGAGCTCCTACAATGAGCAGTACTTC.

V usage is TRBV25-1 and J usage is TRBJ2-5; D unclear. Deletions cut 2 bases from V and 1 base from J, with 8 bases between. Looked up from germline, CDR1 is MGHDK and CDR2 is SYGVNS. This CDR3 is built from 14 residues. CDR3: CASSEPGPQETQYF. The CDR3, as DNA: TGTGCCAGCAGTGAACCGGGCCCCCAAGAGACCCAGTACTTC.

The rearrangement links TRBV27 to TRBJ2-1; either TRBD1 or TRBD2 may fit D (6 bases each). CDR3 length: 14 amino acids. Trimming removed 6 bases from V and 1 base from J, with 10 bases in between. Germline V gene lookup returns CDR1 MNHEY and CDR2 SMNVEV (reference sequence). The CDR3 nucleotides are TGTGCCAGCAGCGGGGGCCCGTCCTACAATGAGCAGTTCTTC. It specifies CASSGGPSYNEQFF.

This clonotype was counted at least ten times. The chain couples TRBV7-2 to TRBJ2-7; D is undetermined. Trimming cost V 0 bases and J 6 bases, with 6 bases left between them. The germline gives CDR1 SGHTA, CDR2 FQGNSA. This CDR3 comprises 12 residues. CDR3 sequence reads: CASSLASREQYF. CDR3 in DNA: TGTGCCAGCAGCTTAGCGAGCCGCGAGCAGTACTTC.

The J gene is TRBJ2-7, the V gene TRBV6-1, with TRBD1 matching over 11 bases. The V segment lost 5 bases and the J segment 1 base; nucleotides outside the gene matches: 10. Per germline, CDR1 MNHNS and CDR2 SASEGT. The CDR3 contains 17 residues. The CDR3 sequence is CASSKNTGTGGSYEQYF. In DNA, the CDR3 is TGTGCCAGCAGTAAAAACACCGGGACAGGGGGATCCTACGAGCAGTACTTC.

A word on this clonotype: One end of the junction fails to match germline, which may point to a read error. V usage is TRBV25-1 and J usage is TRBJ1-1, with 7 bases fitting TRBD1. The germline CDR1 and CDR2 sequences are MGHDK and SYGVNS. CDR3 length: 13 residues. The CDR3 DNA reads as TGTGCCGGCAGGGGGACAGAGAACACTGAAGCTTTCTTT. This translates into CAGRGTENTEAFF.

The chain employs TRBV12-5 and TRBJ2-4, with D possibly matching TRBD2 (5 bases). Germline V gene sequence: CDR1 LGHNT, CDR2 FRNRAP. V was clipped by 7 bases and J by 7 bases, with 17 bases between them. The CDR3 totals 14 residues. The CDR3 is CASAPTGMWNIQYF. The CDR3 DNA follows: TGTGCTAGTGCTCCTACCGGGATGTGGAACATTCAGTACTTC.

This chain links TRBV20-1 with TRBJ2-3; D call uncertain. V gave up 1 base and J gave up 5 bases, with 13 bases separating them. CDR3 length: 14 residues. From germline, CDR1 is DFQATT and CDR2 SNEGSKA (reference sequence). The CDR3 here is CSARVLFAGDTQYF. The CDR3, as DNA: TGCAGTGCTAGAGTCCTTTTTGCCGGAGATACGCAGTATTTT.

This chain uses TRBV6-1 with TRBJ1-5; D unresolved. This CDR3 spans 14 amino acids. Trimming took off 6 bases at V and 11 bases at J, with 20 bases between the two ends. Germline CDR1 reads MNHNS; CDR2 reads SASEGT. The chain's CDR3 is CASRPDAVAPAQHF. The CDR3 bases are TGTGCCAGCAGGCCGGACGCCGTGGCTCCGGCCCAGCATTTT.

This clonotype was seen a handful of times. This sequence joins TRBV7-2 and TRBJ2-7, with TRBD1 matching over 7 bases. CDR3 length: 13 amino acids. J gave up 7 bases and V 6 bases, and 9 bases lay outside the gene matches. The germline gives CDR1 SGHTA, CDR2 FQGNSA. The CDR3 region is CASSDRETGEQYF. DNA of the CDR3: TGTGCCAGCAGTGACAGGGAGACGGGGGAGCAGTACTTC.

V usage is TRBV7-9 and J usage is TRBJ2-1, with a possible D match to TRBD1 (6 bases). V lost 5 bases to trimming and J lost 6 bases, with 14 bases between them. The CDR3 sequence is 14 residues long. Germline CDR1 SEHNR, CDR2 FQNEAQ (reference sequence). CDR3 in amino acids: CASSLPGQSNEQFF. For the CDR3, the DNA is TGTGCCAGCAGCCTGCCTGGACAGTCCAATGAGCAGTTCTTC.

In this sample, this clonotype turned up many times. CDR3 DNA sequence: TGTGCCAGCAGCGTCAGCGGGAGTTACAATGAGCAGTTCTTC. The encoded protein is CASSVSGSYNEQFF. The rearrangement joins TRBV9 to TRBJ2-1; 8 bases line up with TRBD2. CDR3 length: 14 residues. CDR1 is SGDLS and CDR2 is YYNGEE in the germline V gene. V lost 2 bases to trimming and J lost 4 bases; unmatched junction nucleotides: 2.

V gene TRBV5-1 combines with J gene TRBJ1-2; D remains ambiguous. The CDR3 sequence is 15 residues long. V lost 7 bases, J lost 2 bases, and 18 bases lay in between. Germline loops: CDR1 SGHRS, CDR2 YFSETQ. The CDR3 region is CASGPSHGLNYGYTF. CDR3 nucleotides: TGCGCCAGCGGGCCGTCACATGGCCTAAACTATGGCTACACCTTC.

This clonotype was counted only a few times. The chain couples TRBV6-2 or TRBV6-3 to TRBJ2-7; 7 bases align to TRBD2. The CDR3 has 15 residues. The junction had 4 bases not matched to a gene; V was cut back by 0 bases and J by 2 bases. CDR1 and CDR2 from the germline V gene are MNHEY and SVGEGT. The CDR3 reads CASSYSAGAAYEQYF. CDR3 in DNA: TGTGCCAGCAGTTACTCGGCGGGAGCGGCCTACGAGCAGTACTTC.

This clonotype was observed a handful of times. CDR3 coding DNA: TGTGCCAGCAGCCCACCGGCGCGGACTAGCTACGAGCAGTACTTC. It encodes CASSPPARTSYEQYF. The chain links TRBV16 to TRBJ2-7; 7 bases are shared with TRBD2. Per germline, CDR1 KGHSY and CDR2 FQNENV. J was trimmed by 3 bases and V by 4 bases; bases with no gene match: 9. The CDR3 sequence is 15 residues long.

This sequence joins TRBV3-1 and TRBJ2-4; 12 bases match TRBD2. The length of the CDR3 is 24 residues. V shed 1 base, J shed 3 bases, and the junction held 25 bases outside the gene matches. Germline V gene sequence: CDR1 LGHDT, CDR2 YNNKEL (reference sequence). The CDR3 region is CASSQARLAGDRLYRVMVKNIQYF. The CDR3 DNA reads TGTGCCAGCAGCCAAGCGCGACTAGCGGGAGATAGGTTGTATAGGGTTATGGTCAAAAACATTCAGTACTTC.

CDR3 DNA: TGTGCCACCAGTGACACAGGGGGTGCGGCAGATACGCAGTATTTT. This sequence encodes CATSDTGGAADTQYF. The chain couples TRBV24-1 to TRBJ2-3; 8 nucleotides agree with TRBD1. The CDR3 extends over 15 amino acids. The germline V gene encodes CDR1 KGHDR and CDR2 SFDVKD. The trim removed 4 bases at V and 4 bases at J, leaving 6 bases unmatched.

The CDR3 DNA reads as TGTGCCAGCAGCCCCCTGTTGGGGGAGCATATCTCCTACGAGCAGTACTTC. It is translated as CASSPLLGEHISYEQYF. The chain is built from TRBV7-9 and TRBJ2-7, with D possibly called TRBD1 or TRBD2 (5 bases each). From germline, CDR1 is SEHNR and CDR2 FQNEAQ (reference sequence). V was cut by 5 bases and J by 0 bases, with 20 bases left in between. This CDR3 region has 17 residues.

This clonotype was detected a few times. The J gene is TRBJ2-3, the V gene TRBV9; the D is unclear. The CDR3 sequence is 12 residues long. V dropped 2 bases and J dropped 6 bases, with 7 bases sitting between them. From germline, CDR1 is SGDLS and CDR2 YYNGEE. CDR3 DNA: TGTGCCAGCAGCGTGGGATTGGATACGCAGTATTTT. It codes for CASSVGLDTQYF.

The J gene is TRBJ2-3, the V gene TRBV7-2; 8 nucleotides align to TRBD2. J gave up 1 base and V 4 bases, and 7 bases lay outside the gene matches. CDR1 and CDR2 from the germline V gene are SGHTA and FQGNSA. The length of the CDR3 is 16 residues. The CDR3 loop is CASSWDIGGGTDTQYF. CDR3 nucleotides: TGTGCCAGCAGCTGGGATATCGGGGGGGGCACAGATACGCAGTATTTT.

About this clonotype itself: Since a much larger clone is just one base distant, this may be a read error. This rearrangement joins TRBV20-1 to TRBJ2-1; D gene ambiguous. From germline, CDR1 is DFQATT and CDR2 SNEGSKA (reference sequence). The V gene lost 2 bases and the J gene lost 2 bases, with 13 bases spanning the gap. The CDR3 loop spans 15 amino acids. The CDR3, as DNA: TGCAGTGCTAGAATGCCTTCCGGGCCCTACAATGAGCAGTTCTTC. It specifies CSARMPSGPYNEQFF.

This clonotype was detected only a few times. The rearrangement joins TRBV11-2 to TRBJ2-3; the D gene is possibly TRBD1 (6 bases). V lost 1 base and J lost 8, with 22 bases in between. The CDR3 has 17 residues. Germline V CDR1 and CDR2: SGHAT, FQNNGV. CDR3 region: CASSLGRLQGDGRTQYF. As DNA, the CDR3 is TGTGCCAGCAGCTTAGGGAGGCTACAGGGCGACGGGCGTACGCAGTATTTT.